Listed below are T cell receptor beta chains from one sample, sequenced in a study of shared clonotypes between healthy human individuals. Clones were sequenced by immunoSEQ multiplex PCR, and TCRdb holds only the in-frame ones, with some missing. This sample has over 950,000 clones, with approximately 75% found just once. The sequenced sample consisted of memory CD4+ T cells from PBMCs. These receptors were collected from a man aged 18 to 30 in good health. Some clones in this sample may be carry-over from other donors' samples. Both conserved end residues are part of each CDR3. The D gene is left open where the match is weak. Only some rows state a clone size, as once, few, many or a class for expanded clones.

J gene,V gene,D gene,clone size,CDR3 DNA,CDR3 protein
TRBJ2-1,TRBV5-1,TRBD2,few,TGCGCCAGCAGCTTGGAACTAGCGGGAGGGCCCAATGAGCAGTTCTTC,CASSLELAGGPNEQFF
TRBJ1-1,TRBV5-1,-,-,TGCGCCAGCAGCTTGACAGGTGAACGAGCTTTCTTT,CASSLTGERAFF
TRBJ1-4,TRBV6-1,-,-,TGTGCCAGCCGAGGGACTGGAGGGCCCGGGTATTTT,CASRGTGGPGYF
TRBJ2-7,TRBV5-4,TRBD1,-,TGTGCCAGCAGCTTGAGCGGGACAGGGAAAACCTACGAGCAGTACTTC,CASSLSGTGKTYEQYF
TRBJ1-2,TRBV28,-,few,TGTGCCAGCAGTTCCCCTGCGGGGCTTGGTGGCTACACCTTC,CASSSPAGLGGYTF
TRBJ2-2,TRBV6-6,TRBD1,-,TGTGCCAGCAGTCCTCGACAGGGGGCCACCGGGGAGCTGTTTTTT,CASSPRQGATGELFF
TRBJ2-5,TRBV5-1,TRBD2,-,TGCGCCAGCAGCCAGGGGACTAGCGGGACGTTCCAAGAGACCCAGTACTTC,CASSQGTSGTFQETQYF
TRBJ2-1,TRBV27,-,-,TGTGCCAGCAGTAGGGACTCGATGGGGTACAATGAGCAGTTCTTC,CASSRDSMGYNEQFF
TRBJ1-2,TRBV6-1,-,-,TGTGCCAGCAGTGGGCGCTCAGGGGAGAGGGGCTACACCTTC,CASSGRSGERGYTF
TRBJ2-5,TRBV20-1,-,-,TGCAGTGCCCCCCCTCTAGAGACCCAGTACTTC,CSAPPLETQYF
TRBJ1-3,TRBV13,-,once,TGTGCCAGCAGCCTCAACCTCGGGTTAGGGGCAAGCTCTGGAAACACCATATATTTT,CASSLNLGLGASSGNTIYF
TRBJ2-1,TRBV9,TRBD2,-,TGTGCCAGCAGCTCCTCCGGGACTAGCGGGAGTAGGGAGCAGTTCTTC,CASSSSGTSGSREQFF
TRBJ1-1,TRBV28,TRBD1,-,TGTGCCAGCACCTCACCGCTTGGACAGGGAGTCACTGAAGCTTTCTTT,CASTSPLGQGVTEAFF
TRBJ1-5,TRBV5-5,-,-,TGTGCCAGCAGCTTGGGGGGGGCGGATAGCAATCAGCCCCAGCATTTT,CASSLGGADSNQPQHF
TRBJ2-7,TRBV27,-,-,TGTGCCAGCAGTGCCAACAGGGTAAGCGTGCACGAGCAGTACTTC,CASSANRVSVHEQYF
TRBJ1-1,TRBV10-3,TRBD1,-,TGTGCCATCAGCGGACAGGGGGCGGGGGTGAACACTGAAGCTTTCTTT,CAISGQGAGVNTEAFF
TRBJ2-3,TRBV5-1,-,-,TGCGCCAGCAGCTTGGAGGGCAGGGGAATAGCAGATACGCAGTATTTT,CASSLEGRGIADTQYF
TRBJ2-7,TRBV5-1,TRBD1,-,TGCGCCAGCAGCTCCCTATTCACAGGGGCTCTTATGCGGTACGAGCAGTACTTC,CASSSLFTGALMRYEQYF
TRBJ2-7,TRBV4-1,-,once,TGCGCCAGCAGCCAAGATATCCCCGAACAGAAATACGAGCAGTACTTC,CASSQDIPEQKYEQYF
TRBJ2-7,TRBV4-1,-,few,TGCGCCAGCAGCCTAAGGGACAACTCCTACGAGCAGTACTTC,CASSLRDNSYEQYF
TRBJ2-4,TRBV5-6,-,-,TGTGCCAGCAGCTTGAGAGGAACCAAAAACATTCAGTACTTC,CASSLRGTKNIQYF
TRBJ2-7,TRBV5-1,-,-,TGCGCCAGCAGCCAGGACGGCAGAACCCAGTACTTC,CASSQDGRTQYF
TRBJ1-2,TRBV5-4,TRBD1,-,TGTGCCAGCAGCTGGGGACAGTCTCCCCTCTATGGCTACACCTTC,CASSWGQSPLYGYTF
TRBJ1-1,TRBV5-4,TRBD1,-,TGTGCCAGCAGCTCCGGGACAGGGATCACTGAAGCTTTCTTT,CASSSGTGITEAFF
TRBJ1-2,TRBV21-1,-,-,TGTGCCAGCAGCAAATCGAGGCTTGGCTACACCTTC,CASSKSRLGYTF
TRBJ1-1,TRBV18,-,few,TGTGCCAGCTCCTATGGGAACACTGAAGCTTTCTTT,CASSYGNTEAFF
TRBJ1-2,TRBV28,-,-,TGTGCCAGCAGTTTCGGAAGGCCTGTTTATGGCTACACCTTC,CASSFGRPVYGYTF
TRBJ1-1,TRBV2,-,once,TGTGCCAGCAGTGCGAGGTTGATGCGGACTGAAGCTTTCTTT,CASSARLMRTEAFF
TRBJ2-3,TRBV7-9,-,-,TGTGCCAGCAGCAGCAACCCTCTAGGTCCCAGCGCAGATACGCAGTATTTT,CASSSNPLGPSADTQYF
TRBJ2-1,TRBV11-3,-,-,TGTGCCAGCAGCTTAGTCGGATCCTCATCCTACAATGAGCAGTTCTTC,CASSLVGSSSYNEQFF
TRBJ2-3,TRBV11-2,TRBD1,-,TGTGCCAGCAGGCCAAGTCCCGGGACAGGGGACGCAGATACGCAGTATTTT,CASRPSPGTGDADTQYF
TRBJ2-7,TRBV7-2,TRBD2,-,TGTGCCAGCAGCCTATCCATAGCGGGGCCCCAATACGAGCAGTACTTC,CASSLSIAGPQYEQYF
TRBJ2-6,TRBV30,-,-,TGTGCCTGGAGGCCGCCCCCTGGGGCCAACGTCCTGACTTTC,CAWRPPPGANVLTF
TRBJ2-1,TRBV4-3,TRBD2,-,TGCGCCAGCAGCCCACAAGCGGGAGGGTGGAACAATGAGCAGTTCTTC,CASSPQAGGWNNEQFF
TRBJ2-7,TRBV18,TRBD1,-,TGTGCCAGCTCAGGGCAGACGAGGGGGCCGGTACGATGGAACGAGCAGTACTTC,CASSGQTRGPVRWNEQYF
TRBJ2-7,TRBV18,-,-,TGTGCCAGCTCACCACCGGCACCCGATCCTTACGAGCAGTACTTC,CASSPPAPDPYEQYF
TRBJ1-1,TRBV11-3,-,-,TGTGCCAGCAGCTTAGAAGGGGGCACTGAAGCTTTCTTT,CASSLEGGTEAFF
TRBJ2-5,TRBV5-4,-,-,TGTGCCAGCAGCACTTCCGGGACCAGAGGTGTTTTGGAGACCCAGTACTTC,CASSTSGTRGVLETQYF
TRBJ2-5,TRBV15,-,-,TGTGCCACCAGCAGAGGCAGCTACCAAGGGACCCAGTACTTC,CATSRGSYQGTQYF
TRBJ2-7,TRBV7-2,TRBD2,-,TGTGCCAGCAGTAGGGCCCCCGGGACTAGCGGGAGGGGATACGAGCAGTACTTC,CASSRAPGTSGRGYEQYF
TRBJ2-5,TRBV9,-,few,TGTGCCAGCAGCGTACAGGTGGGGCAAGAGACCCAGTACTTC,CASSVQVGQETQYF
TRBJ2-1,TRBV6-5,-,-,TGTGCCAGCAGTTACGCGGCCGGCTACAATGAGCAGTTCTTC,CASSYAAGYNEQFF
TRBJ1-1,TRBV2,-,-,TGTGCCAGCAGTGAAGGGACTTTAAGGGTGAACACTGAAGCTTTCTTT,CASSEGTLRVNTEAFF
TRBJ1-1,TRBV7-9,-,-,TGTGCCAGCAGCCCCGACATGGGGTTAGCTTTCTTT,CASSPDMGLAFF
TRBJ1-5,TRBV28,-,-,TGTGCCAGCAGTTTATCCCAGGGGACGCAGCCCCAGCATTTT,CASSLSQGTQPQHF
TRBJ2-3,TRBV29-1,TRBD2,-,TGCAGCGCTGCCCGGACTAGCGGGACTAGCACAGATACGCAGTATTTT,CSAARTSGTSTDTQYF
TRBJ1-2,TRBV7-2,-,-,TGTGCCAGCAGCTCCTCTCGAATCGGGTTTATTTGCTATGGCTACACCTTC,CASSSSRIGFICYGYTF
TRBJ2-5,TRBV6-5,-,-,TGTGCCAGCAGTTACTCGCGGTCTCTAGAGACCCAGTACTTC,CASSYSRSLETQYF
TRBJ1-2,TRBV9,TRBD1,-,TGTGCCAGCAGCGCCGCGACAGGGGCCTATGGCTACACCTTC,CASSAATGAYGYTF
TRBJ2-6,TRBV7-9,TRBD1,-,TGTGCCAGCAGCCGAACAGGGGCAGGGGCCAACGTCCTGACTTTC,CASSRTGAGANVLTF
TRBJ2-7,TRBV28,TRBD2,-,TGTGCCAGCAGTTTTGGACTAGCCGAGAGCTCCTACGAGCAGTACTTC,CASSFGLAESSYEQYF
TRBJ2-2,TRBV6-5,-,-,TGTGCCACGTGGGATTTGACCGGGGAGCTGTTTTTT,CATWDLTGELFF
TRBJ1-5,TRBV25-1,-,-,TGTGCCAGCAAACACGGCAATCAGCCCCAGCATTTT,CASKHGNQPQHF
TRBJ2-3,TRBV7-9,-,many,TGTGCCAGCAGCTTAGCGCGGACCCTAGGCGCAGATACGCAGTATTTT,CASSLARTLGADTQYF
TRBJ1-1,TRBV29-1,TRBD1,-,TGCAGCGGATGCAGGGGGCTGGACACTGAAGCTTTCTTT,CSGCRGLDTEAFF
TRBJ2-7,TRBV5-1,-,-,TGCGCCAGCAGTGGCAGGTTGAACTCCTACGAGCAGTACTTC,CASSGRLNSYEQYF
TRBJ2-7,TRBV19,-,-,TGTGCCAGTAGTATAGTTCAGGGGGGCGAGCAGTACTTC,CASSIVQGGEQYF
TRBJ1-2,TRBV6-6,-,-,TGTGCCAGCAGTTATGGGCGTTCGGGAGACTATGGCTACACCTTC,CASSYGRSGDYGYTF
TRBJ2-3,TRBV5-1,-,-,TGCGCCAGCAGCTTGACGGCTAGCTCGCTCGCAGATACGCAGTATTTT,CASSLTASSLADTQYF
TRBJ1-2,TRBV7-2,TRBD1,-,TGTGCCAGCAGCCGACAGGGATGGTCCCTCTATGGCTACACCTTC,CASSRQGWSLYGYTF